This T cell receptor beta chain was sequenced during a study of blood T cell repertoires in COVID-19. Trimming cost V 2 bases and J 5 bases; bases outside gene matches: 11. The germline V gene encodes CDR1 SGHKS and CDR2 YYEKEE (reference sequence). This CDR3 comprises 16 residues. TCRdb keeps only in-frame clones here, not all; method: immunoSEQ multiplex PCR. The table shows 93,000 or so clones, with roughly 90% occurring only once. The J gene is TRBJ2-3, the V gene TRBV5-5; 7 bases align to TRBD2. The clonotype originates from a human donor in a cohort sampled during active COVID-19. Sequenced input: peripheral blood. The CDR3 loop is CASSFLAGDKLDTQYF. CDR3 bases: TGTGCCAGCAGCTTTCTCGCGGGAGACAAGTTAGATACGCAGTATTTT.